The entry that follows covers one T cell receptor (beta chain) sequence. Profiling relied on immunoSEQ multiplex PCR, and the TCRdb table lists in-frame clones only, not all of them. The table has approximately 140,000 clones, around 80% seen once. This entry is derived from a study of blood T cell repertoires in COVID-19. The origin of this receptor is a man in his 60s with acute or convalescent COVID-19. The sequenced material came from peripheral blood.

CDR3 nucleotides: TGTGCCAGCAGTTTATATGGGACAGCTAGCACAGATACGCAGTATTTT. Its translation: CASSLYGTASTDTQYF. The rearrangement uses TRBV27 and TRBJ2-3; TRBD1 matches at 7 bases. Germline V lookup: CDR1 MNHEY, CDR2 SMNVEV (reference sequence). With V trimmed by 1 base and J by 0 bases, 4 bases remained unmatched. The CDR3 is 16 residues long.